A selection of T cell receptor beta chains follows, all from one sample in a study of PD-L1 blockade in urothelial cancer. The table came from immunoSEQ multiplex PCR; TCRdb's copy has only in-frame clones and leaves some out. Of over 75,000 clones in the sample, about 89% were seen once. The sample was PBMCs, taken around atezolizumab (anti-PD-L1) treatment. The source of these receptors is a woman aged 80 or over with urothelial cancer. Both conserved end residues are trimmed from each CDR3. The D gene is left open where the match is weak. Some rows have no size entry. The others give once, few or many, or a class for an expanded clone.

V gene: TRBV13
clone size: once
CDR3 length: 12
J gene: TRBJ2-7
D gene: TRBD1
CDR3 protein: ASSPPGTGYEQY

V gene: TRBV5-1
clone size: NA
CDR3 length: 14
J gene: TRBJ1-1
D gene: NA
CDR3 protein: ASSLGFGGGYTEAF

V gene: TRBV27
clone size: once
CDR3 length: 12
J gene: TRBJ2-7
D gene: NA
CDR3 protein: ASSRAGQAGEQY

V gene: TRBV28
clone size: NA
CDR3 length: 13
J gene: TRBJ1-4
D gene: NA
CDR3 protein: ASRYRTYANEKLF

V gene: TRBV15
clone size: NA
CDR3 length: 14
J gene: TRBJ2-3
D gene: NA
CDR3 protein: ATSREGGPVTDTQY

V gene: TRBV27
clone size: NA
CDR3 length: 11
J gene: TRBJ2-7
D gene: TRBD1
CDR3 protein: ASTGTGSYEQY

V gene: TRBV5-1
clone size: NA
CDR3 length: 14
J gene: TRBJ2-5
D gene: TRBD2
CDR3 protein: ASSRTIAGGRETQY

V gene: TRBV19
clone size: NA
CDR3 length: 12
J gene: TRBJ2-7
D gene: NA
CDR3 protein: ASSIRGTSYEQY

V gene: TRBV28
clone size: NA
CDR3 length: 9
J gene: TRBJ1-2
D gene: NA
CDR3 protein: ASSEQGIYT

V gene: TRBV15
clone size: NA
CDR3 length: 12
J gene: TRBJ2-7
D gene: TRBD2
CDR3 protein: ATSRGLATYEQY

V gene: TRBV7-9
clone size: NA
CDR3 length: 13
J gene: TRBJ1-2
D gene: TRBD1
CDR3 protein: ASSLAGQGNYGYT

V gene: TRBV11-2
clone size: NA
CDR3 length: 13
J gene: TRBJ2-7
D gene: TRBD2
CDR3 protein: ASSLEREVSYEQY

V gene: TRBV7-8
clone size: NA
CDR3 length: 10
J gene: TRBJ2-1
D gene: NA
CDR3 protein: ASAVYAHEQF

V gene: TRBV7-9
clone size: once
CDR3 length: 11
J gene: TRBJ2-3
D gene: NA
CDR3 protein: ASSSTVSDTQY

V gene: TRBV18
clone size: NA
CDR3 length: 16
J gene: TRBJ1-1
D gene: NA
CDR3 protein: ASSPPRGEGRMNTEAF